This TCR beta chain was identified during a study of naive and memory T cell subsets. For blood and skin samples, reverse transcription used TCR alpha and beta constant primers. TCRdb used MiXCR to reprocess the 5' RACE reads, holding one entry per CDR3 protein. The sample yields tens of thousands of distinct CDR3 sequences, around 4.2% seen once. This clonotype appeared many times. This CDR3 comprises 13 residues. Trimming cost V 5 bases and J 4 bases; bases outside gene matches: 3. Adult healthy volunteers gave 2.5 ml peripheral blood for whole-blood RNA. The V gene is TRBV12-3 or TRBV12-4, the J gene TRBJ2-5, with 8 bases lining up with TRBD1. The clonotype comes from a male donor in good health. The CDR3 protein is CASSPQGGETQYF. CDR3 nucleotides: TGTGCCAGCAGTCCACAGGGGGGAGAGACCCAGTACTTC.